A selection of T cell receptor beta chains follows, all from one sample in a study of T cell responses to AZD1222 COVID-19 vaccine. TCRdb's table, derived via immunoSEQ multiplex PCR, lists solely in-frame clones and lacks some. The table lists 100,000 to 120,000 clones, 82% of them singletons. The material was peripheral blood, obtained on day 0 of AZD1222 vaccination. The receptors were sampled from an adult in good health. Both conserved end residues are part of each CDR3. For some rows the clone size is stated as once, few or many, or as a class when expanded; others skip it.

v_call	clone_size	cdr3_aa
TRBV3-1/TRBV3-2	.	CASSQLFGYTF
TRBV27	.	CASSTGGRAEAFF
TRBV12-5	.	CASGRDRGGNYGYTF
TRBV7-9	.	CASSSVYTDTQYF
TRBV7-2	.	CASSVRVGFPYNEQFF
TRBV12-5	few	CAYLWEGRGYTF
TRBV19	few	CASSELAGGRLFF
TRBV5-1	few	CASSFDGGRGTGELFF
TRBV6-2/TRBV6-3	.	CASSYSRASEAFF
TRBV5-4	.	CASSLESGSYEQYF
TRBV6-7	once	CASSYSREGRDEYEQYF
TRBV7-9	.	CASSPPLDRDQETQYF
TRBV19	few	CASSLTKSGVGEQYF
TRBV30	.	CAWSRGRNEQFF
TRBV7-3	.	CASSWKNTGELFF
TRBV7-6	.	CASSLGSGSGEQYF
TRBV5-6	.	CASSLWGTIVEDSYTF
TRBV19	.	CASSIGGVNSNQPQHF
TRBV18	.	CASSQGRETEAFF
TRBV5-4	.	CASSLLAVNSPLHF
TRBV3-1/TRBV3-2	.	CASSQLFTGRHEQYF
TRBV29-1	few	CSVDRGTYGYTF
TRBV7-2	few	CASSLASAGNTIYF
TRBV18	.	CASSPVVDGSGNTIYF
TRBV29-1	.	CSADLTSAGELFF
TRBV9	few	CASSVLDKKETQYF